A single sample is the source of the 17 T cell receptor beta chains below, sequenced in a study of radiation and T cells in renal cell carcinoma. Described time point: blood 2 weeks post-SBRT. Specified treatment: 15 Gy SBRT to primary tumor, nephrectomy 4 weeks later. Profiled with immunoSEQ multiplex PCR; TCRdb holds only in-frame clones, not every one. The sample has approximately 61,000 clones; around three quarters are singletons. The sample in question was blood, obtained from a patient whose treatment included radiotherapy and nephrectomy. These TCRs come from a man aged 55 to 70 with renal cell carcinoma.

This chain uses TRBV4-2 with TRBJ2-7; 10 nucleotides align to TRBD1. CDR1 LGHNA and CDR2 YNFKEQ come from the germline V gene. This CDR3 has 15 amino acids. The ends lost 4 bases at V and 3 bases at J; junction bases unmatched: 6. CDR3 nucleotides: TGTGCCAGCAGCCCTCGGGACAGGGGACACTACGAGCAGTACTTC. It codes for CASSPRDRGHYEQYF.

The V and J genes are TRBV7-6 and TRBJ2-1; weak D call: TRBD1 (5 bases). This CDR3 spans 17 amino acids. V gave up 5 bases and J gave up 4 bases, with 21 bases separating them. Germline CDR1 and CDR2: SGHVS and FNYEAQ. Here the CDR3 reads CASSPTSGNGGYNEQFF. CDR3 bases: TGTGCCAGCAGCCCAACCTCAGGGAATGGTGGATACAATGAGCAGTTCTTC.

The chain employs TRBV29-1 and TRBJ1-1, with a weak D call TRBD1 (6 bases). The germline gives CDR1 SQVTM, CDR2 ANQGSEA. There are 12 residues in the CDR3. The CDR3, as DNA: TGCAGTGCGTCAGGGGTTTCCACTGAAGCTTTCTTT. This sequence encodes CSASGVSTEAFF.

This clone showed up just a few times. This sequence joins TRBV2 and TRBJ2-7, with 11 bases identical to TRBD2. The germline V gene has CDR1 SNHLY and CDR2 FYNNEI. With 8 bases clipped from V and 5 bases from J, the junction kept 5 bases outside the gene matches. This CDR3 contains 13 residues. The chain's CDR3 is CASSTLAGDEQYV. CDR3 nucleotide sequence: TGTGCCAGCTCAACACTAGCGGGAGACGAGCAGTACGTC.

This clone was detected only a few times. V usage is TRBV27 and J usage is TRBJ1-4, with D possibly TRBD1 on 5 matching bases. The germline V gene has CDR1 MNHEY and CDR2 SMNVEV (reference sequence). Trimming cost V 8 bases and J 3 bases, with 13 bases left between them. CDR3 length equals 14 residues. DNA of the CDR3: TGTGCCAGCGGCCGGGGGGGGGCTAATGAAAAACTGTTTTTT. It is translated as CASGRGGANEKLFF.

The chain employs TRBV11-3 and TRBJ1-1; D is unresolved. Trimming stripped 1 base from V and 1 base from J, with 4 bases between. The CDR3 totals 13 residues. The germline gives CDR1 SGHNT, CDR2 YENEEA. The CDR3 nucleotides read TGTGCCAGCAGCTTAGGTAGGAACACTGAAGCTTTCTTT. Its protein is CASSLGRNTEAFF.

The genes are TRBV27 and TRBJ1-3; D is ambiguous. The V end was cut by 2 bases, the J end by 2 bases, with 10 bases between. Germline values: CDR1 MNHEY, CDR2 SMNVEV (reference sequence). The CDR3 spans 15 residues. The CDR3 DNA follows: TGTGCCAGCAGTTTAGAGGGTCCCCCTGGAAACACCATATATTTT. Residues: CASSLEGPPGNTIYF.

The rearrangement joins TRBV20-1 to TRBJ2-5; D is unresolved. This CDR3 is 10 amino acids long. The germline V gene encodes CDR1 DFQATT and CDR2 SNEGSKA (reference sequence). Trimming pared 2 bases from V and 2 bases from J, leaving 0 bases between. Here the CDR3 reads CSARQETQYF. CDR3 sequence (DNA): TGCAGTGCTAGACAAGAGACCCAGTACTTC.

The rearrangement joins TRBV9 to TRBJ2-3; 11 bases fit TRBD2. In germline, CDR1 is SGDLS, CDR2 YYNGEE. J was trimmed by 6 bases and V by 4 bases; bases with no gene match: 13. The CDR3 is 17 amino acids. CDR3 in amino acids: CASSPRTGLAGLDTQYF. DNA of the CDR3: TGTGCCAGCAGCCCCCGAACTGGACTAGCGGGTTTGGATACGCAGTATTTT.

CDR3 sequence (DNA): TGCGCCAGCAGCCAAGAGGTGAGAGGCGCCAAAAACATTCAGTACTTC. It specifies CASSQEVRGAKNIQYF. V and J are TRBV4-3 and TRBJ2-4; unclear D gene. CDR3 size: 16 residues. Germline V gene sequence: CDR1 LGHNA, CDR2 YSLEER. Trimming took off 0 bases at V and 1 base at J, with 10 bases between the two ends.

The rearrangement uses TRBV28 and TRBJ2-1; 7 bases line up with TRBD2. CDR3 size: 13 residues. Germline CDR1 reads MDHEN; CDR2 reads SYDVKM. CDR3 DNA: TGTGGATATAGCGGGTCGGATATCAATGAGCAGTTCTTC. This sequence encodes CGYSGSDINEQFF.

V is TRBV7-3 and J is TRBJ2-7; the D gene is possibly TRBD1 (5 bases). The CDR3 loop spans 15 amino acids. Per the germline V gene, CDR1 is SGHTA and CDR2 is FQGTGA. V lost 3 bases and J 2 bases, leaving 14 bases between the germline ends. For the CDR3, the DNA is TGTGCCAGCAGCTTGACAGCATTTACCCCCTACGAGCAGTACGTC. This sequence encodes CASSLTAFTPYEQYV.

The chain recombines TRBV6-5 with TRBJ1-2; 10 bases match TRBD1. This CDR3 has 13 residues. V lost 6 bases and J lost 2; bases outside the gene matches: 0. The germline V gene encodes CDR1 MNHEY and CDR2 SVGAGI. CDR3 loop: CASRGQGNYGYTF. In DNA form, the CDR3 reads TGTGCCAGCAGGGGACAGGGGAACTATGGCTACACCTTC.

The J gene is TRBJ2-2, the V gene TRBV6-1; no reliable D call. The V end was cut by 10 bases, the J end by 1 base, with 10 bases between. Germline CDR1 is MNHNS and CDR2 is SASEGT. The CDR3 totals 13 residues. In nucleotides, the CDR3 is TGTGCCACCCTGAGAGGGAACACCGGGGAGCTGTTTTTT. Translation: CATLRGNTGELFF.

The chain has TRBV29-1 and TRBJ1-3; D ambiguous. Germline CDR1 SQVTM, CDR2 ANQGSEA. This CDR3 spans 13 amino acids. Trimming removed 4 bases from V and 4 bases from J, with 11 bases in between. CDR3 DNA sequence: TGCAGCGTTGGGGAGTCTAGCGGAAACACCATATATTTT. Its protein is CSVGESSGNTIYF.

The chain employs TRBV29-1 and TRBJ2-2; TRBD1 might be the D (6 bases). CDR1 is SQVTM, CDR2 ANQGSEA, per germline. The CDR3 is 14 residues long. Between the trimmed V and J ends, which lost 6 bases and 6 bases, there was a span of 17 bases. CDR3 amino acids: CSVGTSGGSGELFF. The CDR3 DNA reads TGCAGCGTGGGAACTTCTGGGGGCTCCGGGGAGCTGTTTTTT.

With regard to this clone: The junction and the germline gene differ at one end; a read error may be behind it. This CDR3 is also generated by other DNA sequences in the sample. The chain is built from TRBV9 and TRBJ2-7; no firm D call. This CDR3 contains 15 residues. Germline-derived CDR1 and CDR2 are SGDLS and YYNGEE. The CDR3 here is CASSVGGTSAYEQYF. The CDR3 coding sequence is TGTGCCAGCAGCGTAGGTGGTACCTCCGCCTACGAGCAGTACTTT.